The present T cell receptor (beta chain) was sequenced within a study of cytomegalovirus exposure and HLA in healthy donors. Germline V lookup: CDR1 MNHEY, CDR2 SVGAGI. The J segment lost 5 bases and the V segment lost 5 bases, leaving 8 bases of the junction unmatched. This CDR3 region has 14 residues. PCR amplification relied on 60 Vbeta primers (plus 13 Jbeta primers). Assay used: immunoSEQ multiplex PCR; TCRdb lists only in-frame clones, some missing. The table has roughly 200,000 clones, approximately 85% seen once. The sequenced sample was PBMCs. The chain joins TRBV6-5 to TRBJ2-5; 7 bases match TRBD2. This TCR was recovered from a woman in her forties or fifties in good health and CMV-seronegative. The CDR3 loop is CASSPGGVLETQYF. DNA of the CDR3: TGTGCCAGCAGTCCTGGGGGGGTGCTGGAGACCCAGTACTTC.